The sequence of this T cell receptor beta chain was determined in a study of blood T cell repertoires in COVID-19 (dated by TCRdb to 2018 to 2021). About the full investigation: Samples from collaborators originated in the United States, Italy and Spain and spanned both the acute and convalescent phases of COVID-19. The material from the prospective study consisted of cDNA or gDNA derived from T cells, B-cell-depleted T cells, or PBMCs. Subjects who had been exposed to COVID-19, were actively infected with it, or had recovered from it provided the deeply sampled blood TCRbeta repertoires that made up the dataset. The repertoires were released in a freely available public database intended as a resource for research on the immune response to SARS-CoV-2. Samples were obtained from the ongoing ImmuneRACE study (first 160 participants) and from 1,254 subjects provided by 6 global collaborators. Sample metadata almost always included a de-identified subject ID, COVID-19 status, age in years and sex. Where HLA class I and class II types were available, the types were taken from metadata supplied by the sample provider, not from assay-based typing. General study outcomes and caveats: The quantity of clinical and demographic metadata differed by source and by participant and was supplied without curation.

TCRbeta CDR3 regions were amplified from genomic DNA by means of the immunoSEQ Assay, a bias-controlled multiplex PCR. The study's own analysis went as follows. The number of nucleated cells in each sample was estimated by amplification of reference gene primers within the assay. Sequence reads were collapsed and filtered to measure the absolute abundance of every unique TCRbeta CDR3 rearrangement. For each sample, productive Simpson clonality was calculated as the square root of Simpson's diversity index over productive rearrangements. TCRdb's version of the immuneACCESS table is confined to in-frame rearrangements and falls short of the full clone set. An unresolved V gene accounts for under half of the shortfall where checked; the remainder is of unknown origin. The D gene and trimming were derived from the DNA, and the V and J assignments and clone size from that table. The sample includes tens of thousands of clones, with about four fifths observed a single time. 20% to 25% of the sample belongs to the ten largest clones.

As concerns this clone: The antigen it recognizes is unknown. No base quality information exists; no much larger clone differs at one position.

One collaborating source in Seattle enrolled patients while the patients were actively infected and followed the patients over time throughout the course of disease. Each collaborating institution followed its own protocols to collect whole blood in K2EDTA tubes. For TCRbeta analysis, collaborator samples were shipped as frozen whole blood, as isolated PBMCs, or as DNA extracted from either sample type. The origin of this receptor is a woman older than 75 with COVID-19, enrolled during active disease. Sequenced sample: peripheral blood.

The DNA reads TGTGCCAGCAGTGGACAGATGGACTACGAGCAGTACTTC. Its translation reads: CASSGQMDYEQYF. The chain is made from TRBV9 and TRBJ2-7; a tentative D match to TRBD1 spans 6 bases. Taken from the germline V gene, the CDR1 and CDR2 loops are SGDLS and YYNGEE. Counted from cysteine to phenylalanine, this CDR3 has 13 amino acids. Only the CDR3 region is kept as DNA, spanning 39 bases read in frame from base 1. V loses 5 bases of germline sequence and J loses 3 bases, and the interval between the two ends is 12 bases.